The 13 T cell receptor beta chains below come from one sample, sequenced in a study of cytomegalovirus exposure and HLA in healthy donors. The PCR employed 60 Vbeta primers together with 13 Jbeta primers. Some clones are missing from TCRdb's copy, which holds only in-frame ones; the method was immunoSEQ multiplex PCR. The table shows some 85,000 clones, with 76% occurring only once. Sequences were obtained from PBMCs. Receptors were obtained from a middle-aged man in good health and CMV-seronegative.

The chain links TRBV7-2 to TRBJ1-2; 8 bases agree with TRBD1. Germline V gene data show CDR1 as SGHTA and CDR2 as FQGNSA. The length of the CDR3 is 14 residues. V dropped 1 base and J dropped 8; count of bases not matched to a gene: 6. The CDR3 sequence: CASSLGDRGGGYTF. The DNA for the CDR3 is TGTGCCAGCAGCTTAGGAGACAGGGGTGGCGGCTACACCTTC.

The V and J genes are TRBV9 and TRBJ2-1, with 7 bases fitting TRBD2. Germline V lookup: CDR1 SGDLS, CDR2 YYNGEE. V was pared by 0 bases and J by 1 base, with 4 bases of the junction left unmatched. This CDR3 region has 16 residues. CDR3 DNA: TGTGCCAGCAGCGTAGGTGCTAGCGGTTCCTACAATGAGCAGTTCTTC. It yields the protein CASSVGASGSYNEQFF.

This clone was counted once. The chain has TRBV5-6 and TRBJ2-1; weak D call: TRBD1 (5 bases). Per germline, CDR1 SGHDT and CDR2 YYEEEE. The CDR3 has 13 residues. V was clipped by 6 bases and J by 4 bases, with 11 bases between them. The CDR3 DNA follows: TGTGCCAGCATCTCAGGGTGGTACAATGAGCAGTTCTTC. This translates into CASISGWYNEQFF.

The chain links TRBV7-2 to TRBJ2-5; D gene uncertain. CDR3 length equals 13 residues. Germline CDR1 SGHTA, CDR2 FQGNSA. Trimming left V 5 bases short and J 7 bases short, with 14 bases between. For the CDR3, the DNA is TGTGCCAGCAGCGCCAATCTCCGCGGGACCCAGTACTTC. Its protein product is CASSANLRGTQYF.

The J gene is TRBJ2-7, the V gene TRBV5-4, with unresolved D. Germline V gene data show CDR1 as SGHNT and CDR2 as YYREEE (reference sequence). The V end was cut by 2 bases, the J end by 7 bases, with 7 bases between. The CDR3 is 11 residues long. CDR3: CASSFSREQYF. DNA of the CDR3: TGTGCCAGCAGCTTCTCCCGGGAGCAGTACTTC.

The chain has TRBV25-1 and TRBJ2-7; TRBD1 agrees at 8 bases. This CDR3 has 13 amino acids. Germline values: CDR1 MGHDK, CDR2 SYGVNS. The ends lost 8 bases at V and 3 bases at J; junction bases unmatched: 6. The CDR3 DNA sequence: TGTGCCAGCGTCCGACAGGGGCACTACGAGCAGTACTTC. Its protein product is CASVRQGHYEQYF.

V usage is TRBV5-1 and J usage is TRBJ2-3; weak D call: TRBD1 (6 bases). This CDR3 has 14 amino acids. V lost 4 bases and J 1 base, leaving 10 bases between the germline ends. Germline CDR1 reads SGHRS; CDR2 reads YFSETQ. CDR3 DNA: TGCGCCAGCAGCGGGGACACTCGCACAGATACGCAGTATTTT. Its protein is CASSGDTRTDTQYF.

The chain carries TRBV9 and TRBJ2-2; tentative D call: TRBD2 (7 bases). The CDR3 runs 15 residues. Deletions cut 3 bases from V and 4 bases from J, with 13 bases between. Germline V lookup: CDR1 SGDLS, CDR2 YYNGEE. In nucleotides, the CDR3 is TGTGCCAGCAGCGGAACGGGGGGCCCCACCGGGGAGCTGTTTTTT. Translated, it gives CASSGTGGPTGELFF.

The rearrangement links TRBV28 to TRBJ2-1; D uncertain. This CDR3 comprises 12 residues. V shed 7 bases and J shed 7 bases, with 11 bases lying between them. CDR1 is MDHEN and CDR2 is SYDVKM in the germline V gene. Here the CDR3 reads CASTSLENEQFF. In DNA, the CDR3 is TGTGCCAGCACCTCCCTTGAGAATGAGCAGTTCTTC.

The CDR3 region is CASSFSSRSSNEQYF. The CDR3, as DNA: TGTGCCAGCAGCTTCAGTTCTAGGAGTTCCAACGAGCAGTACTTC. The genes are TRBV7-2 and TRBJ2-7; D is uncertain. The CDR3 length is 15 residues. Germline V CDR1 and CDR2: SGHTA, FQGNSA. V dropped 3 bases and J dropped 5 bases, with 17 bases sitting between them.

CDR3 in amino acids: CARCGGRSEQFF. The CDR3 DNA reads as TGCGCCCGTTGCGGGGGACGTAGTGAGCAGTTCTTC. The chain employs TRBV5-1 and TRBJ2-1; 7 nucleotides match TRBD2. The germline V gene encodes CDR1 SGHRS and CDR2 YFSETQ. Trimming at V came to 10 bases and at J to 9 bases, leaving 10 bases not matched to a gene. This CDR3 has 12 amino acids.

The rearrangement joins TRBV11-3 to TRBJ2-3; TRBD1 matches 7 bases. CDR3 length: 16 amino acids. Germline V gene lookup returns CDR1 SGHNT and CDR2 YENEEA. Trimming removed 4 bases from V and 2 bases from J; junction bases left unmatched: 9. The CDR3 nucleotides read TGTGCCAGCAGCTCCAAGACAGGGTCGGTCACAGATACGCAGTATTTT. Translated: CASSSKTGSVTDTQYF.

This chain uses TRBV15 with TRBJ2-7, with 7 bases matching TRBD1. CDR1 LNHNV and CDR2 YYDKDF come from the germline V gene (reference sequence). The ends lost 1 base at V and 2 bases at J; junction bases unmatched: 2. This CDR3 has 14 amino acids. The DNA of the CDR3 is TGTGCCACCAGCAGAGGGCAGGGGGCCTACGAGCAGTACTTC. Amino acids: CATSRGQGAYEQYF. The full variable domain, its missing parts supplied by reference TRBV15 and TRBJ2-7, is DAMVIQNPRYQVTQFGKPVTLSCSQTLNHNVMYWYQQKSSQAPKLLFHYYDKDFNNEADTPDNFQSRRPNTSFCFLDIRSPGLGDTAMYLCATSRGQGAYEQYFGPGTRLTVT.